The following is a TCR beta chain sequence with its context. Antigen: not known. One base away lies a much larger clone, so this may be a sequencing read error. Germline V CDR1 and CDR2: SGHRS, YFSETQ. The CDR3 totals 15 residues. V gave up 4 bases and J gave up 7 bases; unmatched junction bases: 8. The data originate from a study of Graves' ophthalmopathy and Graves' hyperthyroidism. The wider study: Hyperthyroidism qualified as stable when ophthalmopathy did not develop within 18 months of follow-up. General study points: Most thyroid clonotypes with frequency above 0.001 were detected in blood too.

Amplification from RNA transcripts yielded the TCR beta CDR3 regions. Second-round multiplex PCR came after first-round RT-PCR with HTBI primers. TCRdb recomputed calls from the multiplex PCR reads with MiXCR, one row per CDR3 protein. The data contain over a million distinct CDR3 sequences, less than 45% of them singletons. Eligible hyperthyroidism cases comprised new diagnoses of under 2 months' duration in individuals aged 18 to 65. Patients were diagnosed from clinical symptoms, serum thyroxine, TRAb, thyroid ultrasound and orbital computed tomography. Sequencing was performed on peripheral blood or thyroid tissue (not recorded which). The chain links TRBV5-1 to TRBJ1-6; TRBD1 agrees at 7 bases. The receptor's source is an adult man with Graves' hyperthyroidism. The CDR3 nucleotides are TGCGCCAGCAGCCCAGGACAGGCTGGAAATTCACCCCTCCACTTT. Its translation: CASSPGQAGNSPLHF.